This TCR beta chain was captured in a study of low-dose radiotherapy and immunotherapy resistance in tumors. Study-wide context: Starting cycle 1 day 1, oral aspirin 300 mg was given daily for four cycles.

The length of the CDR3 is 16 residues. Germline V gives CDR1 SGHTA, CDR2 FQGNSA. Trimming removed 1 base at V and 7 bases at J, with 16 bases between. The time point here: before trial treatment. This clonotype was counted many times. cDNA synthesis used a TRAV/TRBV-specific primer set for both chains. Using a constant-region primer together with a V-primer adapter, TCRs were subjected to around 20 PCR cycles of amplification. MiXCR, run by TCRdb on the reads, gives a single entry per CDR3 protein. The sample holds 75,000 to 95,000 distinct CDR3 sequences; more than 7.5% are singletons and the top ten take approximately 0.98%.

The source was PBMCs, collected before treatment. This TCR came from a male donor with prostate cancer. This chain connects TRBV7-2 to TRBJ2-2; maybe TRBD2 (5 bases). The CDR3 region is CASSLVDAGVGGELFF. The CDR3 region has the DNA TGTGCCAGCAGCTTAGTCGATGCCGGGGTCGGCGGGGAGCTGTTTTTT.